These T cell receptor beta chains were read from a single sample in a study of T-cell memory formation after mild COVID-19. TCRdb redid the calling of the 5' RACE reads with MiXCR, one entry per CDR3 protein. Of 250,000 to 300,000 distinct CDR3 sequences listed, 15% to 20% are singletons. Sequenced input: PBMCs or a T cell subset sorted from them (not recorded which). The receptors here all came from a man aged 18 to 30 who had mild COVID-19 (a few samples of this study predate the infection). Cell type and time point are not known. Each CDR3 is given with its conserved first and last residue. The D gene is left open where the match is weak. Rows may omit the clone size; those that give it use once, few, many or a size class.

D: NA; V: TRBV6-1; J: TRBJ1-1; size: NA; CDR3: CASGNRALTEAFF; DNA: TGTGCCAGCGGCAACAGGGCGCTCACTGAAGCTTTCTTT
D: TRBD1; V: TRBV6-2/TRBV6-3; J: TRBJ2-6; size: few; CDR3: CASSYGETGYF; DNA: TGTGCCAGCAGTTACGGCGAGACAGGGTACTTC
D: NA; V: TRBV12-3/TRBV12-4; J: TRBJ2-7; size: few; CDR3: CASRRQGLNYEQYF; DNA: TGTGCCAGCAGGAGGCAGGGCCTGAACTACGAGCAGTACTTC
D: NA; V: TRBV7-9; J: TRBJ2-7; size: few; CDR3: CASSLPPITYEQYF; DNA: TGTGCCAGCAGCTTACCTCCAATAACCTACGAGCAGTACTTC
D: NA; V: TRBV7-2; J: TRBJ2-1; size: NA; CDR3: CASSLESDGRGLVNEQFF; DNA: TGTGCCAGCAGCTTAGAGTCCGACGGAAGGGGGTTAGTGAATGAGCAGTTCTTC
D: NA; V: TRBV7-2; J: TRBJ2-5; size: few; CDR3: CASSYPPAGLGETQYF; DNA: TGTGCCAGCAGCTACCCCCCGGCGGGCTTAGGAGAGACCCAGTACTTC
D: NA; V: TRBV3-1; J: TRBJ2-3; size: NA; CDR3: CASSQDFNTDTQYF; DNA: TGTGCCAGCAGCCAAGATTTCAACACAGATACGCAGTATTTT
D: NA; V: TRBV6-5; J: TRBJ2-7; size: few; CDR3: CASRSPLGAEQYF; DNA: TGTGCCAGCAGAAGCCCACTAGGGGCCGAGCAGTACTTC
D: NA; V: TRBV5-6; J: TRBJ2-2; size: NA; CDR3: CASSRAGEGTGELFF; DNA: TGTGCCAGCAGCCGAGCAGGGGAGGGCACCGGGGAGCTGTTTTTT
D: NA; V: TRBV5-1; J: TRBJ2-2; size: few; CDR3: CASSLRRGTVPGELFF; DNA: TGCGCCAGCAGCTTGCGTAGGGGAACGGTCCCCGGGGAGCTGTTTTTT
D: TRBD2; V: TRBV14; J: TRBJ2-1; size: NA; CDR3: CASRTSGEIDEQFF; DNA: TGTGCCAGTCGGACTAGCGGGGAGATCGATGAGCAGTTCTTC
D: NA; V: TRBV7-2; J: TRBJ1-2; size: NA; CDR3: CASSFPGEGYTF; DNA: TGTGCCAGCAGCTTCCCGGGAGAAGGCTACACCTTC
D: TRBD1; V: TRBV4-3; J: TRBJ2-2; size: NA; CDR3: CASRPWTGRGGELFF; DNA: TGCGCCAGCAGACCGTGGACAGGCAGGGGCGGGGAGCTGTTTTTT
D: NA; V: TRBV6-2/TRBV6-3; J: TRBJ1-5; size: few; CDR3: CASDEGYNQPQHF; DNA: TGTGCCAGCGACGAGGGGTACAATCAGCCCCAGCATTTT
D: NA; V: TRBV20-1; J: TRBJ1-1; size: NA; CDR3: CSATAGRTTEAFF; DNA: TGCAGTGCTACGGCAGGTCGTACGACTGAAGCTTTCTTT
D: TRBD1; V: TRBV7-2; J: TRBJ2-5; size: NA; CDR3: CASSPDRAVETQYF; DNA: TGTGCCAGCAGCCCTGACAGGGCCGTTGAGACCCAGTACTTC
D: NA; V: TRBV7-2; J: TRBJ1-5; size: few; CDR3: CASSSPGGRQPQHF; DNA: TGTGCCAGCAGCTCACCGGGGGGACGGCAGCCCCAGCATTTT
D: TRBD2; V: TRBV11-1; J: TRBJ2-7; size: NA; CDR3: CASSWGGISYEQYF; DNA: TGTGCCAGCAGCTGGGGGGGAATCTCCTACGAGCAGTACTTC
D: NA; V: TRBV20-1; J: TRBJ1-2; size: NA; CDR3: CSARHGTAGLLLGYGYTF; DNA: TGCAGTGCGCGACACGGGACGGCCGGACTCCTTCTAGGCTATGGCTACACCTTC
D: TRBD2; V: TRBV2; J: TRBJ2-1; size: many; CDR3: CASTSGDYNEQFF; DNA: TGTGCCAGCACTAGCGGGGACTACAATGAGCAGTTCTTC
D: TRBD1; V: TRBV6-5; J: TRBJ1-2; size: few; CDR3: CASSYADRGYGYTF; DNA: TGTGCCAGCAGTTACGCGGACAGGGGCTATGGCTACACCTTC
D: NA; V: TRBV5-5; J: TRBJ2-1; size: NA; CDR3: CASSVGSGAGDEQFF; DNA: TGTGCCAGCAGCGTGGGGTCAGGGGCAGGGGATGAGCAGTTCTTC
D: NA; V: TRBV25-1; J: TRBJ1-4; size: few; CDR3: CASSESSSGRKLFF; DNA: TGTGCCAGCAGTGAATCCAGTAGCGGTCGGAAACTGTTTTTT
D: TRBD2; V: TRBV11-3; J: TRBJ2-1; size: NA; CDR3: CASSELAGGPEQFF; DNA: TGTGCCAGCAGTGAACTAGCGGGGGGGCCGGAGCAGTTCTTC
D: TRBD1; V: TRBV7-4; J: TRBJ1-1; size: few; CDR3: CASSLSPGAGGNTEAFF; DNA: TGTGCCAGCAGCTTATCCCCGGGGGCAGGGGGAAACACTGAAGCTTTCTTT
D: TRBD1; V: TRBV7-2; J: TRBJ1-1; size: NA; CDR3: CASSLDQGGGTEAFF; DNA: TGTGCCAGCAGCTTAGATCAGGGGGGTGGGACTGAAGCTTTCTTT
D: NA; V: TRBV5-1; J: TRBJ2-5; size: NA; CDR3: CASSLPAETQYF; DNA: TGCGCCAGCAGCTTGCCAGCAGAGACCCAGTACTTC
D: TRBD2; V: TRBV12-3/TRBV12-4; J: TRBJ2-4; size: NA; CDR3: CASSLLAGGVNIQYF; DNA: TGTGCCAGCAGTCTACTAGCGGGGGGGGTAAACATTCAGTACTTC
D: TRBD2; V: TRBV7-2; J: TRBJ2-2; size: few; CDR3: CASSGGRRTGELFF; DNA: TGTGCCAGTAGCGGGGGGCGCAGAACCGGGGAGCTGTTTTTT
D: NA; V: TRBV25-1; J: TRBJ2-3; size: NA; CDR3: CASSQRTVGEGADTQYF; DNA: TGTGCCAGCAGTCAGAGGACCGTAGGGGAAGGAGCAGATACGCAGTATTTT
D: TRBD1; V: TRBV24-1; J: TRBJ2-1; size: NA; CDR3: CATSDPGDRGNNEQFF; DNA: TGTGCCACCAGTGACCCAGGGGACAGGGGCAACAATGAGCAGTTCTTC
D: TRBD2; V: TRBV5-1; J: TRBJ2-3; size: NA; CDR3: CASSYLAGSTDTQYF; DNA: TGCGCCAGCAGCTACCTAGCGGGGAGCACAGATACGCAGTATTTT
D: TRBD2; V: TRBV6-1; J: TRBJ2-7; size: NA; CDR3: CASKRGSEQYF; DNA: TGTGCCAGCAAGCGGGGTAGCGAGCAGTACTTC
D: NA; V: TRBV7-9; J: TRBJ2-1; size: NA; CDR3: CASTPLGSSFNEQFF; DNA: TGTGCCAGCACCCCCCTGGGGAGCTCCTTCAATGAGCAGTTCTTC
D: NA; V: TRBV7-9; J: TRBJ2-1; size: NA; CDR3: CASSLVSGTYNEQFF; DNA: TGTGCCAGCAGCTTAGTCTCCGGTACCTACAATGAGCAGTTCTTC
D: NA; V: TRBV7-2; J: TRBJ2-6; size: NA; CDR3: CASSLEGRTSGANVLTF; DNA: TGTGCCAGCAGCTTAGAAGGACGGACCTCTGGGGCCAACGTCCTGACTTTC
D: NA; V: TRBV29-1; J: TRBJ2-2; size: many; CDR3: CSAPGNTGELFF; DNA: TGCAGCGCCCCTGGGAACACCGGGGAGCTGTTTTTT
D: NA; V: TRBV18; J: TRBJ1-1; size: few; CDR3: CASSQSDRRYTEAFF; DNA: TGTGCCAGCTCACAAAGTGATAGGAGGTACACTGAAGCTTTCTTT
D: NA; V: TRBV20-1; J: TRBJ2-3; size: few; CDR3: CSAREMEPADTQYF; DNA: TGCAGTGCTAGAGAAATGGAGCCGGCAGATACGCAGTATTTT
D: TRBD1; V: TRBV20-1; J: TRBJ1-6; size: NA; CDR3: CSASIGTGRSPLHF; DNA: TGCAGTGCTAGCATTGGGACAGGGAGGTCACCCCTCCACTTT
D: TRBD2; V: TRBV2; J: TRBJ2-7; size: NA; CDR3: CARAVAGGSYEQYF; DNA: TGTGCCAGAGCAGTTGCGGGAGGGTCCTACGAGCAGTACTTC
D: NA; V: TRBV4-2; J: TRBJ1-2; size: few; CDR3: CATGRTENGYTF; DNA: TGTGCCACCGGGAGGACTGAGAATGGCTACACCTTC
D: TRBD1; V: TRBV7-9; J: TRBJ1-5; size: NA; CDR3: CASSSPEGGSNQPQHF; DNA: TGTGCCAGCAGCTCCCCTGAAGGGGGCTCCAATCAGCCCCAGCATTTT
D: NA; V: TRBV5-4; J: TRBJ1-1; size: many; CDR3: CASSFGGAETEAFF; DNA: TGTGCCAGCAGCTTCGGGGGGGCAGAAACTGAAGCTTTCTTT
D: NA; V: TRBV5-1; J: TRBJ2-1; size: few; CDR3: CASSLQGGPNNEQFF; DNA: TGCGCCAGCAGCTTGCAGGGGGGGCCCAACAATGAGCAGTTCTTC
D: NA; V: TRBV5-1; J: TRBJ2-3; size: NA; CDR3: CASSLAVGGGTDTQYF; DNA: TGCGCCAGCAGCTTGGCTGTCGGGGGAGGCACAGATACGCAGTATTTT
D: TRBD1; V: TRBV3-1; J: TRBJ2-1; size: many; CDR3: CASSPSTGVAGNEQFF; DNA: TGTGCCAGCAGCCCCTCGACAGGGGTCGCCGGAAATGAGCAGTTCTTC
D: NA; V: TRBV20-1; J: TRBJ1-4; size: NA; CDR3: CSARDSLVEKLFF; DNA: TGCAGTGCTAGGGACAGTTTGGTTGAAAAACTGTTTTTT